This T cell receptor beta chain was documented in a study of beta chain features in type 1 diabetes. The study's findings and limits: A moderate, significant TCRB CDR3 shortening appeared in type 1 diabetes across four CD4+ subsets. Whether TCRB rearrangement is influenced by HLA type was left unresolved in this analysis.

With respect to this clone: Its antigen is unknown.

One heparinised blood draw, averaging about 116 mL, came from each donor. Expressed TCRB transcripts got sequenced, as all isolated RNA was reverse transcribed. Assay: immunoSEQ multiplex PCR; the TCRdb copy retains only in-frame clones and omits some. The repertoire holds approximately 600,000 clones, with around 12% as singletons. Germline lookup yields CDR1 SGHTA and CDR2 FQGNSA. V was trimmed by 0 bases and J by 4 bases, leaving 15 bases between them. The CDR3 contains 16 residues. The sequence came from a man aged 25-40 years with type 1 diabetes. Material: naive CD4+ T cells from blood. This chain uses TRBV7-2 with TRBJ2-5, with D unclear. The chain's CDR3 is CASSLAMWVLGETQYF. For the CDR3, the DNA is TGTGCCAGCAGCTTAGCGATGTGGGTACTCGGAGAGACCCAGTACTTC.